This TCR beta chain derives from a study of cytomegalovirus exposure and HLA in healthy donors. Primers: 60 Vbeta forward and 13 Jbeta reverse. Repertoires were generated with immunoSEQ multiplex PCR, while TCRdb's copy carries only in-frame clones and drops some. The sample shows some 110,000 clones, approximately 76% of them seen only once. Germline assignment: CDR1 KGHSH and CDR2 LQKENI. CDR3 length: 15 residues. The V end lost 6 bases, the J end lost 3 bases, and 17 bases lay between the germline ends. The chain carries TRBV18 and TRBJ1-2; maybe TRBD1 (6 bases). The sequenced material came from PBMCs. The receptor comes from a man over 45 in good health and CMV-seropositive. As DNA, the CDR3 is TGTGCCAGCTCGCCAAGCCTACAGGGAGACTATGGCTACACCTTC. Its translation: CASSPSLQGDYGYTF.